The rows below give T cell receptor beta chains drawn from one sample of a study of OX40 agonist ivuxolimab in advanced cancers. The assay was immunoSEQ multiplex PCR, and TCRdb's table has in-frame clones only and misses some. The data hold 40,000 to 45,000 clones, with over 80% observed a single time. The sample consisted of CD4+ or CD8+ T cells sorted from blood, taken in a trial of the OX40 agonist ivuxolimab. All receptors come from an adult with an advanced solid tumor such as melanoma, head and neck, liver or kidney cancer. Each CDR3 is given with its conserved first and last residue. The order of the fields is CDR3 protein, V gene, J gene.

CDR3 protein: CASTLTGGTQPQHF
V gene: TRBV19
J gene: TRBJ1-5

CDR3 protein: CASSNQETQYF
V gene: TRBV7-9
J gene: TRBJ2-5

CDR3 protein: CASRPMRLAGWEQYF
V gene: TRBV11-2
J gene: TRBJ2-7

CDR3 protein: CASSPSQGASEAFF
V gene: TRBV18
J gene: TRBJ1-1

CDR3 protein: CASSQEIRTSRGEAFF
V gene: TRBV5-4
J gene: TRBJ1-1

CDR3 protein: CASSRGGQGTQETQYF
V gene: TRBV6-6
J gene: TRBJ2-5

CDR3 protein: CASSDNSGANVLTF
V gene: TRBV6-4
J gene: TRBJ2-6

CDR3 protein: CASSFDGNTEAFF
V gene: TRBV5-1
J gene: TRBJ1-1

CDR3 protein: CASSAYLDRGQAFF
V gene: TRBV9
J gene: TRBJ1-1

CDR3 protein: CASSLAGNSNQPQHF
V gene: TRBV5-5
J gene: TRBJ1-5

CDR3 protein: CASSPPLGQGVLADTQYF
V gene: TRBV18
J gene: TRBJ2-3

CDR3 protein: CASSRTSGAPEAFF
V gene: TRBV4-1
J gene: TRBJ1-1

CDR3 protein: CASSEQASGRAGDTQYF
V gene: TRBV6-1
J gene: TRBJ2-3

CDR3 protein: CASRYNSGGSGANVLTF
V gene: TRBV5-6
J gene: TRBJ2-6

CDR3 protein: CASSQLPGQPTGELFF
V gene: TRBV4-1
J gene: TRBJ2-2

CDR3 protein: CASRPGGLYGYTF
V gene: TRBV6-5
J gene: TRBJ1-2

CDR3 protein: CASSLGLIRTGVADTQYF
V gene: TRBV5-5
J gene: TRBJ2-3

CDR3 protein: CASSIGRQGQGSKGTEAFF
V gene: TRBV19
J gene: TRBJ1-1

CDR3 protein: CASSFRPTDTQYF
V gene: TRBV28
J gene: TRBJ2-3

CDR3 protein: CSASGEQFF
V gene: TRBV20-1
J gene: TRBJ2-1

CDR3 protein: CASRYTGKGNTIYF
V gene: TRBV6-5
J gene: TRBJ1-3

CDR3 protein: CASSLALRSLNYTF
V gene: TRBV5-6
J gene: TRBJ1-2

CDR3 protein: CSVGMDSTGNTIYF
V gene: TRBV29-1
J gene: TRBJ1-3

CDR3 protein: CAWTSGLSGNTIYF
V gene: TRBV30
J gene: TRBJ1-3

CDR3 protein: CASRRTGLAKNIQYF
V gene: TRBV6-5
J gene: TRBJ2-4

CDR3 protein: CASSAIGQGNYGYTF
V gene: TRBV9
J gene: TRBJ1-2

CDR3 protein: CASSPGTFVYGYTF
V gene: TRBV14
J gene: TRBJ1-2